This T cell receptor (beta chain) was recovered during a study of CD8 T cells in Susac syndrome. Sequencing of TCR beta drew on CD8+ and CD4+ T cells from blood. The V end lost 2 bases, the J end lost 7 bases, and 21 bases lay between the germline ends. This CDR3 is 17 amino acids long. Germline V gene lookup returns CDR1 MGHRA and CDR2 YSYEKL. The RNA, about 0.45 to 1 ug, was put through reverse transcription using random hexamers. A single record per CDR3 protein comes from TCRdb applying MiXCR to the immunoSEQ multiplex PCR reads. The data show about 280,000 distinct CDR3 sequences, with about 85% seen just once and over 0.1% held by the top ten.

The rearrangement joins TRBV4-1 to TRBJ2-1; D uncertain. This TCR was recovered from a human donor with multiple sclerosis. The sequenced material came from CD8+ T cells from PBMCs. CDR3 bases: TGCGCCAGCAGCCAAAGATCTCTGGGCAATCTAAAAAATGAGCAGTTCTTC. Amino acids: CASSQRSLGNLKNEQFF.